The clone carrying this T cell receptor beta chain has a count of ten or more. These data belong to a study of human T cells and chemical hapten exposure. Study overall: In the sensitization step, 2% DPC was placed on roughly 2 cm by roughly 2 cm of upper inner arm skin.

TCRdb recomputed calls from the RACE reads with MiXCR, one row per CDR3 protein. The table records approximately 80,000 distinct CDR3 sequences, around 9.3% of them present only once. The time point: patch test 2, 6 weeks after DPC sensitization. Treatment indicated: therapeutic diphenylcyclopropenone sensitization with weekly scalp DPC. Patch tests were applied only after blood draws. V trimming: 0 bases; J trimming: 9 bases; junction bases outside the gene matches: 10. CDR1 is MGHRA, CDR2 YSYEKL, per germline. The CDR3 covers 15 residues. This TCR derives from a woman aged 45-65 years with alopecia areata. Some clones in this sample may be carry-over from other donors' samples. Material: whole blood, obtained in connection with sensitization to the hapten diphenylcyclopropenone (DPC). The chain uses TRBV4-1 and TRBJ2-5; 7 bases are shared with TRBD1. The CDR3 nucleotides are TGCGCCAGCAGCCAAGATTTGGGACAGCAGAGGGCCCAGTACTTC. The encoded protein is CASSQDLGQQRAQYF.